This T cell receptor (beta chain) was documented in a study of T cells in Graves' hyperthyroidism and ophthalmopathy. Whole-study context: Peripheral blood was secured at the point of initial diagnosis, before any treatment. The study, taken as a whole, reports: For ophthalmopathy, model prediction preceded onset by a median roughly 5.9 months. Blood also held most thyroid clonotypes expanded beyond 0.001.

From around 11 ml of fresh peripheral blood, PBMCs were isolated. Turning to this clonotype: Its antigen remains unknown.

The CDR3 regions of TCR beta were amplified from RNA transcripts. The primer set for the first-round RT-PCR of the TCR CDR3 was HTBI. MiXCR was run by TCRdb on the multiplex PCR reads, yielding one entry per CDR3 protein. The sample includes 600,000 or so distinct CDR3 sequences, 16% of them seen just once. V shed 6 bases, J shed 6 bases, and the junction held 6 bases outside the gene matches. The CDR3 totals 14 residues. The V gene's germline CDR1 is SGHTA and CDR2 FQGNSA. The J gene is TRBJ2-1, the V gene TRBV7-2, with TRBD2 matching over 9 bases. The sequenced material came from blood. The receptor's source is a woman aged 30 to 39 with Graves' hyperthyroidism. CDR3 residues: CASRGREGGNEQFF. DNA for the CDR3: TGTGCCAGCAGGGGGCGGGAGGGGGGCAATGAGCAGTTCTTC.